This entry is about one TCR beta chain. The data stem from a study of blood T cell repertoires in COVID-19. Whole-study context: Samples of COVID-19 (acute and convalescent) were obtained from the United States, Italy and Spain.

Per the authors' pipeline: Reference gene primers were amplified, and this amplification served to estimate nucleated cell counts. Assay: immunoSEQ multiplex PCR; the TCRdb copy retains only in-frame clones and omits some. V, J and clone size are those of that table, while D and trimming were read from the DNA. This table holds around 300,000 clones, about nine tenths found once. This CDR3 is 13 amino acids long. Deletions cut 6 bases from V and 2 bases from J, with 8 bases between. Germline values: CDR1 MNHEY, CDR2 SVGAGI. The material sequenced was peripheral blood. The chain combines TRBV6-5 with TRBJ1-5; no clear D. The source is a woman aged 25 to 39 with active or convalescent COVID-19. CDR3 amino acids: CASSRSRNQPQHF. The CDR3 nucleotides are TGTGCCAGCAGCCGGAGCCGCAATCAGCCCCAGCATTTT.